The rows below give T cell receptor beta chains drawn from one sample of a study of regulatory T cells in long-lasting Graves disease. MiXCR, run by TCRdb on the multiplex PCR reads, gives a single entry per CDR3 protein. The repertoire holds approximately 400,000 distinct CDR3 sequences, with 23% as singletons. Sequenced material: peripheral blood mononuclear cells (PBMCs), taken when the disease was refractory, from a patient treated with antithyroid drugs. These receptors were taken from a female donor with Graves disease. CDR3s include the opening cysteine and the closing phenylalanine or tryptophan. D genes are given only for firm matches. Size tells how often a clone was seen (once, few, many) or the class of an expanded clone, and some rows leave it out.

NA	TRBD1	TRBV28	TRBJ1-1	CASSIDRVLTEAFF	TGTGCCAGCAGTATAGACAGGGTGTTAACTGAAGCTTTCTTT
NA	NA	TRBV10-3	TRBJ1-6	CAISESNENSPLHF	TGTGCCATCAGTGAGTCAAACGAAAATTCACCCCTCCACTTT
many	TRBD2	TRBV10-3	TRBJ2-7	CAISELSGSHEQYF	TGTGCCATCAGTGAACTTAGCGGGAGCCACGAGCAGTACTTC
many	NA	TRBV28	TRBJ1-5	CASRTSVGQPQHF	TGTGCCAGCAGGACGTCGGTCGGTCAGCCCCAGCATTTT
few	TRBD2	TRBV7-9	TRBJ2-3	CASSQRAGGFPDTQYF	TGTGCCAGCAGCCAGAGAGCGGGAGGGTTCCCAGATACGCAGTATTTT
once	TRBD1	TRBV11-2	TRBJ1-1	CASSPGTGGYPEAFF	TGTGCCAGCAGCCCCGGGACAGGGGGCTACCCTGAAGCTTTCTTT
NA	NA	TRBV5-1	TRBJ2-5	CASSSGQEGETQYF	TGCGCCAGCAGCTCCGGACAGGAGGGAGAGACCCAGTACTTC
few	NA	TRBV19	TRBJ1-4	CASSPGRGEKLFF	TGTGCCAGTAGTCCAGGGAGAGGAGAAAAACTGTTTTTT
NA	NA	TRBV29-1	TRBJ2-2	CSVTGTVNTGELFF	TGCAGCGTAACCGGGACTGTGAACACCGGGGAGCTGTTTTTT
many	TRBD1	TRBV29-1	TRBJ1-2	CSVDMGTGNGYTF	TGCAGCGTTGATATGGGGACAGGGAATGGCTACACCTTC
NA	TRBD2	TRBV4-1	TRBJ2-5	CASSQDRGGTSNQETQYF	TGCGCCAGCAGCCAAGATCGCGGGGGGACAAGCAACCAAGAGACCCAGTACTTC
NA	TRBD2	TRBV5-6	TRBJ2-7	CASSVSGGNYEQYF	TGTGCCAGCAGCGTTAGCGGGGGCAACTACGAGCAGTACTTC
few	NA	TRBV18	TRBJ1-1	CASKAAEDTEAFF	TGTGCCAGCAAGGCCGCAGAGGACACTGAAGCTTTCTTT
few	NA	TRBV30	TRBJ1-1	CAWSPTRGAPSNTEAFF	TGTGCCTGGAGCCCGACCCGGGGCGCTCCTTCGAACACTGAAGCTTTCTTT
many	NA	TRBV6-1	TRBJ2-7	CASRDSFYEQYF	TGTGCCAGCAGAGACAGTTTCTACGAGCAGTACTTC
NA	TRBD2	TRBV11-2	TRBJ2-2	CASSLSSGRSGELFF	TGTGCCAGCAGCTTATCTAGCGGGAGGTCCGGGGAGCTGTTTTTT
NA	NA	TRBV18	TRBJ2-2	CASSTIEADTGELFF	TGTGCCAGCTCAACAATCGAGGCGGACACCGGGGAGCTGTTTTTT
many	NA	TRBV28	TRBJ1-2	CASSLARTGGGYTF	TGTGCCAGCAGCCTCGCCCGGACCGGGGGTGGCTACACCTTC
NA	TRBD2	TRBV20-1	TRBJ2-2	CSARVAGGTGELFF	TGCAGTGCTAGAGTAGCGGGAGGCACCGGGGAGCTGTTTTTT
many	NA	TRBV28	TRBJ1-5	CASSLTNKDSNQPQHF	TGTGCCAGCAGTCTAACTAATAAGGATAGCAATCAGCCCCAGCATTTT
many	NA	TRBV2	TRBJ1-5	CASRGPYSNQPQHF	TGTGCCAGCAGGGGGCCCTATAGCAATCAGCCCCAGCATTTT
NA	NA	TRBV7-3	TRBJ2-1	CASSPTGGGGNEQFF	TGTGCCAGCAGCCCCACAGGGGGAGGGGGCAATGAGCAGTTCTTC
NA	NA	TRBV7-9	TRBJ2-3	CASTRGPITDWAATDTQYF	TGTGCCAGCACCCGGGGGCCTATCACGGATTGGGCGGCCACAGATACGCAGTATTTT
many	NA	TRBV24-1	TRBJ2-5	CATSDEETQYF	TGTGCCACCAGTGATGAAGAGACCCAGTACTTC
few	NA	TRBV13	TRBJ1-6	CASSSFGDHNSPLHF	TGTGCCAGCAGCTCCTTTGGGGACCATAATTCACCCCTCCACTTT
NA	NA	TRBV2	TRBJ2-5	CASREGAETQYF	TGTGCCAGCAGGGAGGGAGCGGAGACCCAGTACTTC
NA	NA	TRBV20-1	TRBJ1-4	CSARDGPTNEKLFF	TGCAGTGCTAGGGACGGCCCAACTAATGAAAAACTGTTTTTT
few	TRBD2	TRBV5-6	TRBJ2-5	CASSLTSGPAGETQYF	TGTGCCAGCAGCTTGACTAGCGGCCCAGCGGGGGAGACCCAGTACTTC
many	NA	TRBV28	TRBJ1-2	CASTPRGGRYGYTF	TGTGCCAGCACCCCTAGGGGGGGGCGGTATGGCTACACCTTC
many	NA	TRBV5-1	TRBJ1-1	CASSFRGAVNTEAFF	TGCGCCAGCAGCTTTCGTGGGGCGGTGAACACTGAAGCTTTCTTT
few	NA	TRBV6-1	TRBJ2-2	CASSEPRVYVPGELFF	TGTGCCAGCAGTGAACCCCGAGTGTATGTGCCCGGGGAGCTGTTTTTT
many	NA	TRBV3-1	TRBJ2-7	CASSQHSGTYEQYF	TGTGCCAGCAGCCAACACTCCGGGACCTACGAGCAGTACTTC
few	NA	TRBV3-1	TRBJ2-1	CASSQDQPYNEQFF	TGTGCCAGCAGCCAAGATCAGCCTTACAATGAGCAGTTCTTC
NA	NA	TRBV6-1	TRBJ2-5	CASSREGGGETQYF	TGTGCCAGCAGCCGCGAGGGAGGCGGGGAGACCCAGTACTTC
NA	NA	TRBV7-2	TRBJ2-1	CASRVYGNEQFF	TGTGCCAGCAGGGTCTACGGGAATGAGCAGTTCTTC
few	NA	TRBV29-1	TRBJ1-5	CSVGGEGNQPQHF	TGCAGCGTTGGAGGGGAGGGCAATCAGCCCCAGCATTTT
many	TRBD2	TRBV5-1	TRBJ2-7	CASSSGLAGGSYEQYF	TGTGCCAGCAGTTCCGGACTAGCGGGAGGCTCCTACGAGCAGTACTTC
NA	TRBD1	TRBV29-1	TRBJ1-5	CSVAQQGVGQPQHF	TGCAGCGTCGCCCAACAGGGGGTCGGTCAGCCCCAGCATTTT
many	NA	TRBV6-1	TRBJ2-5	CASRDGTKETQYF	TGTGCCAGCAGAGACGGGACCAAAGAGACCCAGTACTTC
NA	NA	TRBV12-3/TRBV12-4	TRBJ2-4	CASSLAARSQNQYF	TGTGCCAGCAGTTTAGCTGCCAGGAGTCAAAATCAGTACTTC
few	TRBD2	TRBV28	TRBJ2-4	CASSPSGATKNIQYF	TGTGCCAGCAGTCCAAGCGGGGCTACCAAAAACATTCAGTACTTC